This T cell receptor beta chain was retrieved from a study of blood T cell repertoires in COVID-19. At the level of the study: Acute and convalescent COVID-19 specimens originated in the United States, Italy and Spain. Sample material is recorded as cDNA or gDNA derived from T cells, B-cell-depleted T cells, or PBMCs.

In the study's own analysis: The authors estimated nucleated cell counts from reference gene primer amplification. TCRdb's table, derived via immunoSEQ multiplex PCR, lists solely in-frame clones and lacks some. The DNA gave D and trimming, while V, J and clone size come from that table. In the table there are about 24,000 clones, around 87% of which are singletons. Germline CDR1 and CDR2: SGHRS and YFSETQ. V gave up 5 bases and J gave up 2 bases; unmatched junction bases: 2. The CDR3 has 14 residues. The clonotype originates from a human donor with active COVID-19. The donor label of this sample is uncertain. The chain carries TRBV5-1 and TRBJ2-5; 11 positions match TRBD2. Sequencing was carried out using peripheral blood. CDR3 residues: CASRTSGAQETQYF. CDR3 DNA: TGCGCCAGCAGGACTAGCGGGGCTCAAGAGACCCAGTACTTC.